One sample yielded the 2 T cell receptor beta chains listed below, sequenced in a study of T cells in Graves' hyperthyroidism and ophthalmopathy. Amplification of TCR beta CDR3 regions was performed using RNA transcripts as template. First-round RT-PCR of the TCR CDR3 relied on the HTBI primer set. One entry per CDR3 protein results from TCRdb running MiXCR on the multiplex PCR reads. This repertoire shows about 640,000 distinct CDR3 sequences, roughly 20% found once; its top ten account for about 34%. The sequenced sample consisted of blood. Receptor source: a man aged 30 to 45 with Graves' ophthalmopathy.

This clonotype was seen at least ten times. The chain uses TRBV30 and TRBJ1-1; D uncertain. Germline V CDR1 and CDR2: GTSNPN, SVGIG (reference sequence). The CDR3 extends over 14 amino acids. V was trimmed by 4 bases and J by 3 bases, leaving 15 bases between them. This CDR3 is CAWTRWGGDTEAFF. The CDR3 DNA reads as TGTGCCTGGACCCGGTGGGGTGGGGACACTGAAGCTTTCTTT.

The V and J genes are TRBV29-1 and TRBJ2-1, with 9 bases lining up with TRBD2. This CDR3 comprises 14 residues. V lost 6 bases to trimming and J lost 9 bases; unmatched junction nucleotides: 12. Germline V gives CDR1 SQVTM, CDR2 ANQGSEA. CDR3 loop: CSVPGGTSLIEQFF. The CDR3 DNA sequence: TGCAGCGTCCCAGGGGGGACTAGCCTTATTGAGCAGTTCTTC.